This T cell receptor (beta chain) was profiled in a study of blood T cell repertoires in COVID-19. Study at large: T cells, B-cell-depleted T cells, or PBMCs supplied cDNA or gDNA.

Deletions cut 2 bases from V and 3 bases from J, with 12 bases between. Germline lookup yields CDR1 SGHTA and CDR2 FQGNSA. CDR3 length: 15 residues. Original analysis: Reference gene primer amplification in the assay estimated nucleated cell counts. Produced via immunoSEQ multiplex PCR; TCRdb's table is partial and in-frame only. V and J calls and clone size are as listed in that table; D and trimming were resolved from the DNA. Of 150,000 to 180,000 clones detected, over 60% appear once; the ten largest clones hold 3.7%. The specimen was peripheral blood. The chain joins TRBV7-2 to TRBJ2-3; weak D call: TRBD2 (6 bases). This clonotype was sampled from a woman older than 75 with acute or convalescent COVID-19. CDR3 DNA sequence: TGTGCCAGCAGCTTAAGGTCTAGCGAGACAGATACGCAGTATTTT. Translating it yields CASSLRSSETDTQYF.